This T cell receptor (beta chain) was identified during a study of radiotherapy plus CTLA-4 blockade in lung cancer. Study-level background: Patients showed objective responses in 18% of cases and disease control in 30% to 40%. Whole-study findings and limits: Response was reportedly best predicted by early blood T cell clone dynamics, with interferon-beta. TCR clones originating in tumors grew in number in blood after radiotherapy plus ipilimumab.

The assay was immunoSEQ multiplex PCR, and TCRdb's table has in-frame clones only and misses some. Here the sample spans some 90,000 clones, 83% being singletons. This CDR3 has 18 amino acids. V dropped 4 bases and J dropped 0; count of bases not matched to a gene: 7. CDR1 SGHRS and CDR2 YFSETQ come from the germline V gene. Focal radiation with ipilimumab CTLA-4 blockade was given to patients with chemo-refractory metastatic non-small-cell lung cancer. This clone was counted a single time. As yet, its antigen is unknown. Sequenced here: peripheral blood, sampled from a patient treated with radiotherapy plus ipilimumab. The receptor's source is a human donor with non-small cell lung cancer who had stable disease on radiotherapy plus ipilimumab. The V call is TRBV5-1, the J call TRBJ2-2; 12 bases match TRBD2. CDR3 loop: CASSRRLAGAANTGELFF. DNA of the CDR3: TGCGCCAGCAGCCGCCGACTAGCGGGGGCCGCGAACACCGGGGAGCTGTTTTTT.